This T cell receptor (beta chain) was obtained from a study of blood T cell repertoires in COVID-19. The assay was immunoSEQ multiplex PCR, and TCRdb's table has in-frame clones only and misses some. The sample gives a few hundred thousand clones, around 85% of which show up once; roughly 8% is in the top ten. CDR3 length equals 14 residues. In germline, CDR1 is SGHNT, CDR2 YENEEA. V lost 4 bases to trimming and J lost 8 bases; unmatched junction nucleotides: 10. The specimen sequenced was PBMCs or T cells enriched from blood (not recorded which). This receptor was taken from a woman aged 55-70 years who had recovered from COVID-19. The chain joins TRBV11-3 to TRBJ1-2; TRBD1 matches at 7 bases. The CDR3 spells CASSSGQSHLGYTF. Here the CDR3 DNA reads TGTGCCAGCAGCTCGGGACAGTCCCACCTAGGCTACACCTTC.